The 30 T cell receptor beta chains given below trace back to one sample, sequenced in a study of T-cell memory formation after mild COVID-19. Via MiXCR, TCRdb re-called the 5' RACE reads, giving one row per CDR3 protein. The sample records about 560,000 distinct CDR3 sequences, 20% to 25% being singletons. Sequenced input: PBMCs or a T cell subset sorted from them (not recorded which). Source of these receptors: an adult woman who had mild COVID-19 (a few samples of this study predate the infection). Cell type and time point are not known.

This clonotype was observed a few times. V and J are TRBV5-1 and TRBJ1-1, with a weak D call TRBD1 (5 bases). CDR1 is SGHRS, CDR2 YFSETQ, per germline. The CDR3 has 16 residues. Trimming took 3 bases from V and 1 from J, leaving 16 bases between them. CDR3 in amino acids: CASSWGDGRPNTEAFF. The CDR3 nucleotides read TGCGCCAGCAGCTGGGGGGATGGGAGGCCGAACACTGAAGCTTTCTTT. Full variable domain (outside the CDR3, taken from reference TRBV5-1 and TRBJ1-1): KAGVTQTPRYLIKTRGQQVTLSCSPISGHRSVSWYQQTPGQGLQFLFEYFSETQRNKGNFPGRFSGRQFSNSRSEMNVSTLELGDSALYLCASSWGDGRPNTEAFFGQGTRLTVV.

The rearrangement uses TRBV14 and TRBJ2-5; D is perhaps TRBD1 or TRBD2 (5 bases each). V lost 1 base to trimming and J lost 2 bases, with 11 bases between them. The CDR3 has 15 residues. In germline, CDR1 is SGHDN, CDR2 FVKESK. The DNA for the CDR3 is TGTGCCAGCAGCCAAGTAATCGGGGCTCAAGAGACCCAGTACTTC. Its protein product is CASSQVIGAQETQYF.

This clonotype has more than one count but fewer than ten. The chain uses TRBV25-1 and TRBJ2-5; TRBD2 matches 11 bases. Germline-derived CDR1 and CDR2 are MGHDK and SYGVNS. CDR3 length: 17 amino acids. The junction had 7 bases not matched to a gene; V was cut back by 2 bases and J by 2 bases. CDR3 in DNA: TGTGCCAGCAGTGAAAGTTGGCTAGCGGGAGGTCAAGAGACCCAGTACTTC. The encoded protein is CASSESWLAGGQETQYF.

The chain employs TRBV30 and TRBJ2-3, with a possible D match to TRBD2 (5 bases). This CDR3 comprises 12 residues. Deletions cut 1 base from V and 6 bases from J, with 8 bases between. Per germline, CDR1 GTSNPN and CDR2 SVGIG (reference sequence). The CDR3 protein is CAWSGGVDTQYF. In DNA form, the CDR3 reads TGTGCCTGGAGTGGGGGAGTGGATACGCAGTATTTT. Combining the CDR3 with reference TRBV30 and TRBJ2-3 gives the whole variable domain SQTIHQWPATLVQPVGSPLSLECTVEGTSNPNLYWYRQAAGRGLQLLFYSVGIGQISSEVPQNLSASRPQDRQFILSSKKLLLSDSGFYLCAWSGGVDTQYFGPGTRLTVL.

The chain couples TRBV9 to TRBJ2-1; D might be TRBD2 (5 bases). Trimming stripped 6 bases from V and 6 bases from J, with 22 bases between. Germline CDR1 is SGDLS and CDR2 is YYNGEE. This CDR3 spans 16 amino acids. In DNA form, the CDR3 reads TGTGCCAGCAATCGGGGTCACAAATCGAGTTCCAATGAGCAGTTCTTC. This gives the protein CASNRGHKSSSNEQFF.

This clonotype has only a few counts. This rearrangement joins TRBV10-3 to TRBJ2-7; no clear D gene. This CDR3 region has 17 residues. The ends were cut back, 0 bases at V and 5 bases at J, with 20 bases in the middle. The germline V gene has CDR1 ENHRY and CDR2 SYGVKD. The CDR3: CAISESYPGGRFDEQYF. The CDR3 DNA reads TGTGCCATCAGTGAGTCGTACCCGGGCGGACGCTTCGACGAGCAGTACTTC.

This chain uses TRBV5-8 with TRBJ2-5, with D uncertain. The V end lost 2 bases, the J end lost 7 bases, and 15 bases lay between the germline ends. The CDR3 runs to 14 residues. CDR1 and CDR2 from the germline V gene are SGHTS and YDEGEE. Here the CDR3 reads CASSFVPPLGTQYF. CDR3 in DNA: TGTGCCAGCAGCTTCGTCCCCCCGCTGGGGACCCAGTACTTC.

This clonotype was seen only a few times. Here the CDR3 reads CASSVDGVTEAFF. CDR3 sequence (DNA): TGTGCCAGCAGCGTAGACGGGGTCACGGAAGCTTTCTTT. The chain employs TRBV9 and TRBJ1-1, with D hard to call. Trimming shortened V by 0 bases and J by 8 bases, and 11 bases separated the two germline ends. The CDR3 covers 13 residues. Germline CDR1 and CDR2: SGDLS and YYNGEE.

This clonotype has just a few counts. The chain uses TRBV30 and TRBJ2-3; possibly TRBD1 or TRBD2 for D (5 bases each). The CDR3 is 15 amino acids. V lost 0 bases to trimming and J lost 3 bases, with 13 bases between them. CDR1 is GTSNPN, CDR2 SVGIG, per germline (reference sequence). This CDR3 is CAWSVLSGTTDTQYF. CDR3 in DNA: TGTGCCTGGAGTGTACTAAGTGGGACGACAGATACGCAGTATTTT.

This clonotype was detected a few times. CDR3 in amino acids: CASFLPGGTDTQYF. The DNA of the CDR3 is TGTGCCAGCTTCTTACCTGGGGGAACAGATACGCAGTATTTT. V gene TRBV7-2 combines with J gene TRBJ2-3; D may correspond to TRBD1 or TRBD2 (5 bases each). This CDR3 region has 14 residues. Trimming pared 8 bases from V and 3 bases from J, leaving 15 bases between. The germline V gene encodes CDR1 SGHTA and CDR2 FQGNSA.

The V call is TRBV5-1, the J call TRBJ2-3; D is ambiguous. This CDR3 is built from 15 residues. Trimming cost V 1 base and J 4 bases, with 13 bases left between them. Looked up from germline, CDR1 is SGHRS and CDR2 is YFSETQ. CDR3 residues: CASSLTRLDADTQYF. CDR3 bases: TGCGCCAGCAGCTTGACCAGGTTAGATGCAGATACGCAGTATTTT.

This clonotype was detected a few times. This rearrangement joins TRBV4-3 to TRBJ1-6, with D possibly matching TRBD1 (5 bases). Germline V gives CDR1 LGHNA, CDR2 YSLEER. V was shortened by 0 bases and J by 10 bases, with 16 bases between the two germline ends. This CDR3 spans 16 amino acids. CDR3 bases: TGCGCCAGCAGCCAAGAAGGTGGGGCAGGGCAATCACCCCTCCACTTT. Protein product: CASSQEGGAGQSPLHF.

This clonotype was counted a few times. The gene calls are TRBV7-9 and TRBJ2-1, with a tentative D call TRBD2 (5 bases). Trimming cost V 3 bases and J 3 bases, with 12 bases left between them. There are 15 residues in the CDR3. Germline CDR1 is SEHNR and CDR2 is FQNEAQ (reference sequence). CDR3 in DNA: TGTGCCAGCAGCTTTGAGGGCCTCTACTACAATGAGCAGTTCTTC. This sequence encodes CASSFEGLYYNEQFF.

There are a few counts of this clonotype. The V and J genes are TRBV27 and TRBJ1-6, with D tentatively TRBD1 (5 bases). The germline V gene encodes CDR1 MNHEY and CDR2 SMNVEV (reference sequence). The CDR3 has 15 amino acids. The V end lost 5 bases, the J end lost 10 bases, and 18 bases lay between the germline ends. The CDR3 region has the DNA TGTGCCAGCAGTCAAAACTCAGGGCTAGGATCACCCCTCCACTTT. Protein product: CASSQNSGLGSPLHF.

The chain recombines TRBV19 with TRBJ2-7; 8 nucleotides match TRBD1. The ends lost 6 bases at V and 6 bases at J; junction bases unmatched: 10. CDR1 and CDR2 (germline): LNHDA, SQIVND (reference sequence). The CDR3 covers 14 residues. DNA of the CDR3: TGTGCCAGTAGCCCGGACAGGGTCGGTGGCGAGCAGTACTTC. This codes for CASSPDRVGGEQYF.

This clonotype was recorded many times. The chain carries TRBV2 and TRBJ2-3; D is unclear. Germline V gene lookup returns CDR1 SNHLY and CDR2 FYNNEI. CDR3 length equals 16 residues. Trimming shortened V by 1 base and J by 2 bases, and 13 bases separated the two germline ends. The CDR3 DNA reads as TGTGCCAGCAGTGAAGGGGCGACAACTTACACAGATACGCAGTATTTT. Its translation is CASSEGATTYTDTQYF.

The sample holds a few counts of this clonotype. The chain employs TRBV9 and TRBJ1-4; 10 nucleotides align to TRBD1. This CDR3 has 16 amino acids. V trimming: 0 bases; J trimming: 7 bases; junction bases outside the gene matches: 6. Germline CDR1 reads SGDLS; CDR2 reads YYNGEE. The CDR3 protein is CASSVGDRGSLEKLFF. The CDR3 region has the DNA TGTGCCAGCAGCGTAGGGGACAGGGGAAGCCTTGAAAAACTGTTTTTT.

The chain employs TRBV20-1 and TRBJ1-3; D remains unclear. Trimming removed 0 bases at V and 0 bases at J, with 12 bases between. This CDR3 comprises 16 residues. CDR1 is DFQATT, CDR2 SNEGSKA, per germline (reference sequence). In DNA form, the CDR3 reads TGCAGTGCTAGAGATGTGAGCGGCCTCTCTGGAAACACCATATATTTT. Its translation: CSARDVSGLSGNTIYF.

This chain links TRBV7-9 with TRBJ1-4; the D gene is possibly TRBD1 (6 bases). V was pared by 1 base and J by 5 bases, with 11 bases between. Germline CDR1 and CDR2: SEHNR and FQNEAQ (reference sequence). CDR3 length: 15 residues. This CDR3 reads CASSLDGQPNEKLFF. The CDR3, as DNA: TGTGCCAGCAGCTTAGACGGACAGCCGAATGAAAAACTGTTTTTT.

The chain has TRBV6-5 and TRBJ2-3; D is possibly TRBD1 (7 bases). Trimming left V 6 bases short and J 4 bases short, with 20 bases between. The V gene's germline CDR1 is MNHEY and CDR2 SVGAGI. There are 16 residues in the CDR3. The CDR3 is CASSPRQGGKADTQYF. As DNA, the CDR3 is TGTGCCAGCAGCCCTAGACAGGGAGGAAAGGCAGATACGCAGTATTTT.

Here the CDR3 reads CASASSGYTDTQYF. The CDR3 DNA is TGTGCCAGCGCCTCTAGCGGATACACAGATACGCAGTATTTT. The chain recombines TRBV12-3 or TRBV12-4 with TRBJ2-3; 7 nucleotides align to TRBD2. The CDR3 is 14 residues long. V dropped 8 bases and J dropped 2; count of bases not matched to a gene: 7.

CDR3 sequence (DNA): TGTGCCAGTAGTATAGAGTGGCTAGATCATGAGCAGTTCTTC. Translated, it gives CASSIEWLDHEQFF. The chain employs TRBV19 and TRBJ2-1, with unresolved D. Germline CDR1 reads LNHDA; CDR2 reads SQIVND (reference sequence). This CDR3 spans 14 amino acids. Trimming pared 0 bases from V and 8 bases from J, leaving 11 bases between.

This clonotype showed up just a few times. V usage is TRBV20-1 and J usage is TRBJ2-3; 7 bases are shared with TRBD1. Germline lookup yields CDR1 DFQATT and CDR2 SNEGSKA (reference sequence). CDR3 size: 15 residues. Losses at the gene ends were 3 bases for V and 2 bases for J; bases not matched to a gene: 8. The CDR3 nucleotides read TGCAGTGCTAGGAACCGCGACAGGGCCACAGATACGCAGTATTTT. Its translation is CSARNRDRATDTQYF.

V usage is TRBV7-6 and J usage is TRBJ2-2; D may be TRBD2 (5 bases). With 5 bases removed from V and 3 bases from J, the gap between germline ends came to 10 bases. Germline-derived CDR1 and CDR2 are SGHVS and FNYEAQ. This CDR3 has 14 residues. Here the CDR3 DNA reads TGTGCCAGCAGCCCAAGGGAGTACACCGGGGAGCTGTTTTTT. It yields the protein CASSPREYTGELFF.

The chain links TRBV18 to TRBJ1-5, with D possibly TRBD1 on 6 matching bases. The CDR3 loop spans 13 amino acids. Germline assignment: CDR1 KGHSH and CDR2 LQKENI. The V gene lost 6 bases and the J gene lost 7 bases, with 13 bases spanning the gap. The CDR3 here is CASSPQGLQPQHF. In DNA form, the CDR3 reads TGTGCCAGCTCGCCTCAGGGGCTCCAGCCCCAGCATTTT.

The rearrangement joins TRBV5-4 to TRBJ2-2; TRBD2 aligns across 9 bases. This CDR3 is 18 amino acids long. V lost 0 bases to trimming and J lost 4 bases; unmatched junction nucleotides: 10. The germline gives CDR1 SGHNT, CDR2 YYREEE (reference sequence). In DNA form, the CDR3 reads TGTGCCAGCAGCTTGGCCGTTCTAGCGGGAATCCCCACCGGGGAGCTGTTTTTT. Amino acids: CASSLAVLAGIPTGELFF.

The chain recombines TRBV12-3 or TRBV12-4 with TRBJ2-3; TRBD2 matches at 14 bases. This CDR3 spans 17 amino acids. V trimming: 6 bases; J trimming: 0 bases; junction bases outside the gene matches: 5. The CDR3 is CASSRTSGGTSTDTQYF. CDR3 nucleotides: TGTGCCAGCAGCAGGACTAGCGGGGGGACTAGCACAGATACGCAGTATTTT.

V gene TRBV2 combines with J gene TRBJ2-3; 16 bases agree with TRBD2. The CDR3 runs 14 residues. Germline loops: CDR1 SNHLY, CDR2 FYNNEI. V trimming: 8 bases; J trimming: 4 bases; junction bases outside the gene matches: 0. CDR3 in amino acids: CASGTSGGADTQYF. As DNA, the CDR3 is TGTGCCAGCGGGACTAGCGGGGGGGCAGATACGCAGTATTTT.

This clonotype was detected a few times. The genes are TRBV18 and TRBJ2-1, with 8 nucleotides matching TRBD1. Germline V gene data show CDR1 as KGHSH and CDR2 as LQKENI. The junction had 6 bases not matched to a gene; V was cut back by 6 bases and J by 2 bases. The CDR3 covers 15 residues. The CDR3 DNA follows: TGTGCCAGCTCGTCCGACAGGGGTGCCTACAATGAGCAGTTCTTC. As protein: CASSSDRGAYNEQFF.

This chain links TRBV7-8 with TRBJ1-4; D is possibly TRBD1 (6 bases). V lost 8 bases to trimming and J lost 0 bases, with 19 bases between them. Germline V lookup: CDR1 SGHVS, CDR2 FQNEAQ. The CDR3 is made up of 17 amino acids. CDR3 amino acids: CASGKTGGLTTNEKLFF. CDR3 sequence (DNA): TGTGCCAGCGGAAAGACAGGAGGCTTAACAACTAATGAAAAACTGTTTTTT.